The 20 T cell receptor beta chains below all came from one sample that was sequenced in a study of CD8+CD57+ T cells in acquired aplastic anemia. Profiling of TCR beta VDJ combinations and CDR3 sequences used genomic DNA as template. TCRdb reanalysed the reads using MiXCR and keeps one entry per CDR3 protein. The sample includes about 190,000 distinct CDR3 sequences, less than 65% of them seen just once. Sequencing used sorted CD4+, CD8+, or CD8+CD57+ T cells (not recorded which) from PBMCs. These receptors originate from a human donor with severe aplastic anemia or a healthy control (not recorded which).

The chain combines TRBV24-1 with TRBJ2-2, with D possibly matching TRBD1 (7 bases). In germline, CDR1 is KGHDR, CDR2 SFDVKD. The CDR3 has 16 amino acids. Trimming pared 6 bases from V and 0 bases from J, leaving 13 bases between. CDR3 coding DNA: TGTGCCACCAGTAAGGGGGGACAGCCGAACACCGGGGAGCTGTTTTTT. Amino acids: CATSKGGQPNTGELFF.

CDR3 sequence: CSVEGTGIETQYF. CDR3 DNA: TGCAGCGTTGAAGGGACGGGGATAGAGACCCAGTACTTC. The rearrangement links TRBV29-1 to TRBJ2-5; possibly TRBD2 for D (5 bases). Germline lookup yields CDR1 SQVTM and CDR2 ANQGSEA. Trimming pared 1 base from V and 4 bases from J, leaving 10 bases between. The CDR3 spans 13 residues.

The chain has TRBV5-1 and TRBJ2-7; D not certain. This CDR3 region has 13 residues. The germline CDR1 and CDR2 sequences are SGHRS and YFSETQ. Trimming removed 3 bases from V and 4 bases from J, with 11 bases in between. The CDR3 sequence: CASSSRVGYEQYF. CDR3 coding DNA: TGCGCCAGCAGCTCTCGGGTCGGATACGAGCAGTACTTC. Variable domain in full (rest from reference TRBV5-1 and TRBJ2-7): KAGVTQTPRYLIKTRGQQVTLSCSPISGHRSVSWYQQTPGQGLQFLFEYFSETQRNKGNFPGRFSGRQFSNSRSEMNVSTLELGDSALYLCASSSRVGYEQYFGPGTRLTVT.

This clonotype was observed a single time. The rearrangement uses TRBV2 and TRBJ2-1; D possibly corresponds to TRBD2 (6 bases). CDR3 length equals 15 residues. Germline V lookup: CDR1 SNHLY, CDR2 FYNNEI. Trimming stripped 5 bases from V and 6 bases from J, with 17 bases between. The CDR3 is CASSFSGTLGNEQFF. The CDR3 DNA reads as TGTGCCAGCAGTTTCTCCGGGACTTTAGGCAATGAGCAGTTCTTC.

The chain is built from TRBV25-1 and TRBJ2-1; 9 bases align to TRBD2. The CDR3 has 14 residues. The trim removed 7 bases at V and 5 bases at J, leaving 6 bases unmatched. Germline V CDR1 and CDR2: MGHDK, SYGVNS. The CDR3 here is CASKTSGSHNEQFF. In DNA, the CDR3 is TGTGCCAGCAAGACTAGCGGCTCACACAATGAGCAGTTCTTC.

This rearrangement joins TRBV20-1 to TRBJ2-5; D remains ambiguous. CDR1 is DFQATT, CDR2 SNEGSKA, per germline (reference sequence). The CDR3 extends over 14 amino acids. V was clipped by 0 bases and J by 2 bases, with 10 bases between them. The CDR3 spells CSARDADRQETQYF. The DNA of the CDR3 is TGCAGTGCTAGAGATGCCGATCGACAAGAGACCCAGTACTTC.

This clonotype was recorded many times. The J gene is TRBJ2-7, the V gene TRBV12-3 or TRBV12-4, with 8 bases that match TRBD1. Losses at the gene ends were 3 bases for V and 6 bases for J; bases not matched to a gene: 4. CDR3 length equals 13 residues. CDR3 bases: TGTGCCAGCAGTTTGACAGGGGAGAGCGAGCAGTACTTC. As protein: CASSLTGESEQYF.

This rearrangement joins TRBV29-1 to TRBJ1-2; D remains unclear. Per the germline V gene, CDR1 is SQVTM and CDR2 is ANQGSEA. The CDR3 has 10 residues. The DNA of the CDR3 is TGCAGGGAGTATAACTATGGCTACACCTTC. Translating it yields CREYNYGYTF.

This clonotype was seen many times. The chain has TRBV7-8 and TRBJ2-7; D is unclear. Trimming pared 3 bases from V and 0 bases from J, leaving 15 bases between. Germline CDR1 SGHVS, CDR2 FQNEAQ. CDR3 length: 16 residues. CDR3 loop: CASSLTPPTSSYEQYF. CDR3 nucleotides: TGTGCCAGCAGCTTGACTCCACCAACCAGCTCCTACGAGCAGTACTTC. The full variable domain, with the rest looked up from reference TRBV7-8 and TRBJ2-7, is GAGVSQSPRYKVAKRGQDVALRCDPISGHVSLFWYQQALGQGPEFLTYFQNEAQLDKSGLPSDRFFAERPEGSVSTLKIQRTQQEDSAVYLCASSLTPPTSSYEQYFGPGTRLTVT.

The J gene is TRBJ2-7, the V gene TRBV29-1; D might be TRBD2 (6 bases). The germline V gene has CDR1 SQVTM and CDR2 ANQGSEA. This CDR3 contains 13 residues. The V and J ends lost 8 bases and 5 bases respectively, with 19 bases between them. CDR3 sequence reads: CSSEVEGEDEQYF. The CDR3 DNA follows: TGCAGCAGTGAAGTGGAAGGGGAGGACGAGCAGTACTTC.

The chain combines TRBV2 with TRBJ2-5; no clear D gene. The CDR3 is made up of 12 amino acids. CDR1 and CDR2 (germline): SNHLY, FYNNEI. V dropped 3 bases and J dropped 7 bases, with 9 bases sitting between them. CDR3 protein: CASSDPSRTQYF. The CDR3 DNA reads as TGTGCCAGCAGTGATCCCAGTCGGACCCAGTACTTC.

This clonotype was counted ten times or more. The CDR3 nucleotides are TGTGCCAGCAGCTTACCACAGAGCAATCAGCCCCAGCATTTT. This translates into CASSLPQSNQPQHF. This rearrangement joins TRBV7-8 to TRBJ1-5; no clear D gene. CDR3 length: 14 residues. CDR1 SGHVS and CDR2 FQNEAQ come from the germline V gene. V dropped 2 bases and J dropped 1 base, with 6 bases sitting between them. Full variable domain (outside the CDR3, taken from reference TRBV7-8 and TRBJ1-5): GAGVSQSPRYKVAKRGQDVALRCDPISGHVSLFWYQQALGQGPEFLTYFQNEAQLDKSGLPSDRFFAERPEGSVSTLKIQRTQQEDSAVYLCASSLPQSNQPQHFGDGTRLSIL.

This rearrangement joins TRBV10-1 to TRBJ2-1, with D unresolved. V was pared by 7 bases and J by 4 bases, with 11 bases between. The germline CDR1 and CDR2 sequences are WNHNN and SYGVQD (reference sequence). The CDR3 consists of 13 residues. The CDR3, as DNA: TGCGCCAGCACCGCTGGGCCATACAATGAGCAGTTCTTC. Translation: CASTAGPYNEQFF.

The V and J genes are TRBV5-1 and TRBJ1-4; D may be TRBD1 (6 bases). Looked up from germline, CDR1 is SGHRS and CDR2 is YFSETQ. The CDR3 spans 15 residues. V was trimmed by 4 bases and J by 2 bases, leaving 12 bases between them. The CDR3 DNA is TGCGCCAGCAGCCCCAGGGGTGTGACTAATGAAAAACTGTTTTTT. Translated, it gives CASSPRGVTNEKLFF.

J is TRBJ1-5 and V is TRBV20-1; D ambiguous. In germline, CDR1 is DFQATT, CDR2 SNEGSKA (reference sequence). V gave up 1 base and J gave up 5 bases, with 9 bases separating them. The length of the CDR3 is 13 residues. The CDR3 DNA sequence: TGCAGTGCTAGAGGTGGGTCGGATCAGCCCCAGCATTTT. It specifies CSARGGSDQPQHF.

This clonotype was counted between two and nine times. The chain employs TRBV19 and TRBJ2-1; D is unresolved. The CDR3 spans 8 residues. In germline, CDR1 is LNHDA, CDR2 SQIVND (reference sequence). The V and J ends lost 7 bases and 8 bases respectively, with 0 bases between them. CDR3 in amino acids: CASNEQFF. The CDR3 DNA is TGTGCCAGTAATGAGCAGTTCTTC.

In this sample, this clonotype turned up many times. This chain uses TRBV5-6 with TRBJ1-6; tentatively, D is TRBD1 (6 bases). CDR1 is SGHDT, CDR2 YYEEEE, per germline. V lost 0 bases and J 7 bases, leaving 14 bases between the germline ends. The length of the CDR3 is 16 residues. The CDR3 sequence: CASSLAGGNRNSPLHF. DNA for the CDR3: TGTGCCAGCAGCTTGGCTGGGGGCAATAGGAATTCACCCCTCCACTTT.

In the case of this clonotype: Given a much more abundant clone one base away, this may be a read error. The chain recombines TRBV10-3 with TRBJ2-5, with D perhaps TRBD2 (5 bases). Germline V gene sequence: CDR1 ENHRY, CDR2 SYGVKD. The CDR3 is 16 residues long. V lost 5 bases and J lost 2, with 18 bases in between. The CDR3 coding sequence is TGTGCCATCAGTTTATTAAACTCGGAGCGGCAAGAGACCCAGTACTTC. Translation gives CAISLLNSERQETQYF.

V gene TRBV29-1 combines with J gene TRBJ2-5; no firm D call. Trimming pared 1 base from V and 2 bases from J, leaving 14 bases between. The CDR3 is 15 amino acids. The germline V gene has CDR1 SQVTM and CDR2 ANQGSEA. CDR3 DNA sequence: TGCAGCGTTGAAGGGGGTAACGGCAAACAAGAGACCCAGTACTTC. Translated, it gives CSVEGGNGKQETQYF.

On this clonotype itself: A junction boundary mismatches the germline segment, possibly from a read error. This chain connects TRBV5-1 to TRBJ2-1; unclear D gene. Germline CDR1 and CDR2: SGHRS and YFSETQ. The CDR3 is 14 amino acids. The CDR3 DNA reads TGTGCCAGCAGCTTAAATTCAGGTTCGAATGAGCAGTTCTTC. Protein sequence: CASSLNSGSNEQFF.